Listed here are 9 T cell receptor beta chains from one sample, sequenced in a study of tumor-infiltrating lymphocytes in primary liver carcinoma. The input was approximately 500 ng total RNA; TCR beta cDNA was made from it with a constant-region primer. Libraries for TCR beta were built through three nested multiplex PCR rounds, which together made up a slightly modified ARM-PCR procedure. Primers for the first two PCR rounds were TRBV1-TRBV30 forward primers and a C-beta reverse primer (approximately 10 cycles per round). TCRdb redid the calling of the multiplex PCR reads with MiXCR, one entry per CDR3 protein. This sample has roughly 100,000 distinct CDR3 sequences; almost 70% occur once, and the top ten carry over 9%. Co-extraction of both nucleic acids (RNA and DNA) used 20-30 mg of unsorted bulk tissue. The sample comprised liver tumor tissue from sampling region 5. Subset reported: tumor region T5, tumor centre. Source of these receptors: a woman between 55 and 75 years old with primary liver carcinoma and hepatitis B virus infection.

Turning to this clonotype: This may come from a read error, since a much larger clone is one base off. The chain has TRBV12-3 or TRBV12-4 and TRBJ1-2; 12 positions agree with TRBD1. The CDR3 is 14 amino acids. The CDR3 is CTSTRGTGGVGYTF. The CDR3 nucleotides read TGTACCAGCACCCGAGGGACAGGGGGCGTCGGCTACACCTTC.

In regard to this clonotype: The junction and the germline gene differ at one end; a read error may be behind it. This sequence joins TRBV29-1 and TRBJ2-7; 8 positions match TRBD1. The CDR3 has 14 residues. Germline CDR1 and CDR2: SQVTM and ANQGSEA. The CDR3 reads CSVELTGAPYEQYF. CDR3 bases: TGCAGCGTTGAACTGACAGGGGCCCCCTACGAGCAGTATTTC.

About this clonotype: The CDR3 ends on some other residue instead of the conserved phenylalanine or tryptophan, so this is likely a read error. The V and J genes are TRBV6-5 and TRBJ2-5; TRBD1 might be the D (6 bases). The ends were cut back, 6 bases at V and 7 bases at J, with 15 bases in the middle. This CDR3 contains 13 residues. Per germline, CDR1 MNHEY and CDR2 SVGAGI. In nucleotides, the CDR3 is TGTGCCAGCAGGACCACAGGGACGGGGACCCAGTACCTC. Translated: CASRTTGTGTQYL.

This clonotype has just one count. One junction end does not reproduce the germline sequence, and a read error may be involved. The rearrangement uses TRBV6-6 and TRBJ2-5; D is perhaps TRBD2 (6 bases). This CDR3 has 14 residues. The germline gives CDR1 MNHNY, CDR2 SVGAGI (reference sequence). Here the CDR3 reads CASSGGLGRGTRYF. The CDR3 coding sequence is TGTGCCAGCAGTGGCGGACTGGGTCGGGGGACCCGGTACTTC.

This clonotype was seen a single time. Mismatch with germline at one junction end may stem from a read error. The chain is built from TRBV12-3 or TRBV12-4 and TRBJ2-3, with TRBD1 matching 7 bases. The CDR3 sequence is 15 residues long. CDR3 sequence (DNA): TGTGCCAACAGTATCCGACAGGGTTGCACAGAAACGCAGTATTTT. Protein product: CANSIRQGCTETQYF.

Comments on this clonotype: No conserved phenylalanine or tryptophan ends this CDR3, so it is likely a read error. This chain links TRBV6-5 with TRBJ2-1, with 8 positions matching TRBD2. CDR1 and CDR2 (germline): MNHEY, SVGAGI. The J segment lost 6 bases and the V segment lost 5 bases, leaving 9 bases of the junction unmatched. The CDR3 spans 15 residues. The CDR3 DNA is TGTGCCAGCAGTCCGAGTACTAGCGGATTCAATGAGCAGTTCTCC. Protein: CASSPSTSGFNEQFS.

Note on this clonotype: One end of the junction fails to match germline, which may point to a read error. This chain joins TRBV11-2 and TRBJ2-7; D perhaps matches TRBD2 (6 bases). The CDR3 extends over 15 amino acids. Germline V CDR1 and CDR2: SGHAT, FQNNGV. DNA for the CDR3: TGTGCCAGCATCTTAGACCCCGCGGGGACCTACGATCAGTACTTC. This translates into CASILDPAGTYDQYF.

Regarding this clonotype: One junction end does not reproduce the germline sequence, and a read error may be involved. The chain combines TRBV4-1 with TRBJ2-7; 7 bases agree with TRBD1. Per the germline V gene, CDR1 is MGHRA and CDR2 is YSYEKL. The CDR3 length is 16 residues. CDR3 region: CASSSNRGPRSYEQYF. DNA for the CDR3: TGCGCCAGCAGCTCGAACAGGGGCCCGAGATCCTACGAGCAATACTTC.

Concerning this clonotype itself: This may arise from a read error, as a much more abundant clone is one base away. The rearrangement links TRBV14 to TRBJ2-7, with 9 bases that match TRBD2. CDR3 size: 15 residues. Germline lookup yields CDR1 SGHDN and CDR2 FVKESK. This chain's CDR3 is CASSQGGRGSCEQYF. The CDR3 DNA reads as TGTGCCAGCAGCCAAGGCGGGAGGGGATCCTGCGAGCAGTACTTC. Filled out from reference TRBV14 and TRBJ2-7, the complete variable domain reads EAGVTQFPSHSVIEKGQTVTLRCDPISGHDNLYWYRRVMGKEIKFLLHFVKESKQDESGMPNNRFLAERTGGTYSTLKVQPAELEDSGVYFCASSQGGRGSCEQYFGPGTRLTVT.